This entry lists 7 T cell receptor beta chains sequenced from one sample in a study of CD8 T cells in ankylosing spondylitis (dated by TCRdb to the late 2010s). The library was obtained by 5' RACE. The instrument given in TCRdb is Illumina HiSeq 2500. TCRdb took the public reads, trimmed them with fastp at Q25, ran MiXCR for clone calling and kept in-frame beta chains. Rows matching on CDR3 protein sequence are summarized as one entry with the most common DNA and genes. This sample holds some 140,000 distinct CDR3 sequences; 10% to 12% were observed only once. The ten most abundant clones make up about 4% of the sample. Source material: blood, either unsorted or a sorted T cell fraction (not recorded which). The receptors derive from a female donor with ankylosing spondylitis or in good health (not recorded which).

This clonotype was counted at least ten times. The chain recombines TRBV5-1 with TRBJ1-4, with a tentative D call TRBD1 (5 bases). V lost 4 bases and J 8 bases, leaving 18 bases between the germline ends. There are 15 residues in the CDR3. Germline V gene lookup returns CDR1 SGHRS and CDR2 YFSETQ. The CDR3 sequence: CASSQAGPSGEKLFF. The CDR3 DNA sequence: TGCGCCAGCAGCCAAGCGGGACCGTCAGGGGAAAAACTGTTTTTT.

In the case of this clonotype: This may stem from a read error, because a much larger clone lies one nucleotide away. V and J are TRBV20-1 and TRBJ2-1; D is unresolved. Germline CDR1 is DFQATT and CDR2 is SNEGSKA (reference sequence). This CDR3 contains 14 residues. For the CDR3, the DNA is TGCGGTGCTAGAATGTACAGAAAACCCAATGAGCAGTTCTTC. Translation: CGARMYRKPNEQFF.

Ten or more counts support this clonotype. V is TRBV6-5 and J is TRBJ1-5, with 8 bases that match TRBD1. This CDR3 spans 17 amino acids. J was trimmed by 6 bases and V by 4 bases; bases with no gene match: 14. Germline assignment: CDR1 MNHEY and CDR2 SVGAGI. The CDR3: CASSSRAGGSMGQPQHF. For the CDR3, the DNA is TGTGCCAGCAGTTCAAGGGCAGGGGGCTCGATGGGTCAGCCCCAGCATTTT.

This clonotype was seen ten or more times. The chain joins TRBV7-2 to TRBJ2-1, with D unresolved. Germline values: CDR1 SGHTA, CDR2 FQGNSA. The V gene lost 5 bases and the J gene lost 4 bases, with 12 bases spanning the gap. The CDR3 consists of 14 residues. CDR3 sequence: CASSDLKPYNEQFF. The CDR3 DNA reads TGTGCCAGCAGCGACTTAAAGCCTTACAATGAGCAGTTCTTC.

At least ten counts were recorded for this clonotype. The J gene is TRBJ2-1, the V gene TRBV6-2 or TRBV6-3; unclear D gene. Germline CDR1 MNHEY, CDR2 SVGEGT. V was shortened by 1 base and J by 9 bases, with 4 bases between the two germline ends. The CDR3 has 11 residues. CDR3 in amino acids: CASSYYGEQFF. The CDR3 nucleotides are TGTGCCAGCAGTTACTATGGTGAGCAGTTCTTC.

This clonotype appeared many times. The rearrangement joins TRBV6-2 or TRBV6-3 to TRBJ2-7, with D possibly TRBD1 on 6 matching bases. Germline CDR1 and CDR2: MNHEY and SVGEGT. The V end was cut by 1 base, the J end by 1 base, with 11 bases between. This CDR3 is built from 15 residues. The CDR3 region has the DNA TGTGCCAGCAGTTACTTCGACAGGAATTCCTACGAGCAGTACTTC. This encodes CASSYFDRNSYEQYF.

This clonotype was recorded at least ten times. This chain's CDR3 is CASSSGTGPTGGVGAFF. CDR3 in DNA: TGTGCCAGCAGCTCCGGAACAGGGCCAACCGGGGGAGTCGGAGCTTTCTTT. The rearrangement links TRBV11-1 to TRBJ1-1; TRBD1 might be the D (6 bases). The V and J ends lost 4 bases and 10 bases respectively, with 28 bases between them. This CDR3 is 17 amino acids long. Germline V gene lookup returns CDR1 SGHAT and CDR2 FQDESV (reference sequence).